One sample yielded the 5 T cell receptor beta chains listed below, sequenced in a study of PD-L1 blockade in urothelial cancer. Time point in this sample: pretreatment peripheral blood. Using immunoSEQ multiplex PCR, the repertoire was profiled, and TCRdb retains in-frame clones only, with some absent. In the table there are some 71,000 clones, approximately 86% of which are singletons. The material sequenced was PBMCs, taken around atezolizumab (anti-PD-L1) treatment. The receptors come from a man aged 35-49 years with urothelial cancer.

This chain connects TRBV2 to TRBJ2-7; D may be TRBD2 (5 bases). Trimming stripped 4 bases from V and 4 bases from J, with 11 bases between. This CDR3 has 13 amino acids. Germline V gene data show CDR1 as SNHLY and CDR2 as FYNNEI. The CDR3 coding sequence is TGTGCCAGCAGTGGAGGGCTTGGGTACGAGCAGTACTTC. It codes for CASSGGLGYEQYF. The complete variable domain, with remaining parts taken from reference TRBV2 and TRBJ2-7, reads EPEVTQTPSHQVTQMGQEVILRCVPISNHLYFYWYRQILGQKVEFLVSFYNNEISEKSEIFDDQFSVERPDGSNFTLKIRSTKLEDSAMYFCASSGGLGYEQYFGPGTRLTVT.

The chain joins TRBV19 to TRBJ1-1; 8 bases match TRBD1. Per germline, CDR1 LNHDA and CDR2 SQIVND (reference sequence). The CDR3 contains 14 residues. Trimming cost V 6 bases and J 1 base; bases outside gene matches: 4. In DNA, the CDR3 is TGTGCCAGTAGGGGACAGGAGTGGAACACTGAAGCTTTCTTT. Its translation: CASRGQEWNTEAFF.

V gene TRBV6-6 combines with J gene TRBJ1-2; the match to TRBD1 covers 9 bases. J was trimmed by 5 bases and V by 9 bases; bases with no gene match: 13. The CDR3 consists of 15 residues. CDR1 MNHNY and CDR2 SVGAGI come from the germline V gene (reference sequence). The CDR3 DNA sequence: TGTGCCAGTCAGTCCCTCGGGACAGGGACGTATGGCTACACCTTC. Its translation is CASQSLGTGTYGYTF.

The J gene is TRBJ2-6, the V gene TRBV4-3; 15 bases align to TRBD2. Germline V gene lookup returns CDR1 LGHNA and CDR2 YSLEER. V gave up 4 bases and J gave up 4 bases; unmatched junction bases: 8. The CDR3 spans 19 residues. This CDR3 reads CASSPTGLAGGPGANVLTF. The CDR3 DNA follows: TGCGCCAGCAGCCCAACCGGACTAGCGGGAGGGCCAGGGGCCAACGTCCTGACTTTC.

The rearrangement links TRBV28 to TRBJ2-7, with 7 bases fitting TRBD2. The J segment lost 1 base and the V segment lost 6 bases, leaving 12 bases of the junction unmatched. This CDR3 region has 16 residues. Germline lookup yields CDR1 MDHEN and CDR2 SYDVKM. The DNA for the CDR3 is TGTGCCAGCAGCCCCGAGGCAGCGGGAACATCCTACGAGCAGTACTTC. Its protein product is CASSPEAAGTSYEQYF.